This is a list of T cell receptor beta chains from one sample in a study of PD-L1 blockade in urothelial cancer. Generated by immunoSEQ multiplex PCR, the TCRdb table keeps only in-frame clones and is missing some. The sample contains 85,000 to 95,000 clones, 90% of which appear only once. The material was PBMCs, obtained around atezolizumab (anti-PD-L1) treatment. The receptors here all came from a man aged 55 to 70 with urothelial cancer. CDR3s include the opening cysteine and the closing phenylalanine or tryptophan. The D gene is left open where the match is weak. For some rows the clone size is stated as once, few or many, or as a class when expanded; others skip it.

d_gene,abundance,j_gene,v_gene,CDR3aa,CDR3nt
TRBD1,-,TRBJ2-2,TRBV19,CASSTTQGANTGELFF,TGTGCCAGTAGTACGACTCAGGGGGCTAACACCGGGGAGCTGTTTTTT
-,-,TRBJ2-7,TRBV7-8,CASSLVLDYSYEQYF,TGTGCCAGCAGCTTAGTTTTGGACTACTCCTACGAGCAGTACTTC
TRBD2,-,TRBJ2-3,TRBV27,CASSYQTSGRAGVEQYF,TGTGCCAGCAGTTACCAGACTAGCGGGAGGGCCGGAGTTGAGCAGTATTTT
TRBD1,few,TRBJ2-1,TRBV10-1,CASSETGQGKSSWSNEQFF,TGCGCCAGCAGTGAAACGGGACAGGGAAAAAGTTCTTGGTCCAATGAGCAGTTCTTC
TRBD2,-,TRBJ2-1,TRBV9,CASSPSPSGGGNEQFF,TGTGCCAGCAGCCCTTCGCCTAGCGGGGGTGGTAATGAGCAGTTCTTC
TRBD1,-,TRBJ1-2,TRBV25-1,CASSRDRVYGYTF,TGTGCCAGCAGTAGGGACAGGGTCTATGGCTACACCTTC
TRBD2,once,TRBJ2-7,TRBV4-2,CASSQDRGTSAHF,TGTGCCAGCAGCCAAGATAGGGGGACTAGTGCGCACTTC
-,-,TRBJ2-3,TRBV4-1,CASSQDQGTDTQYF,TGCGCCAGCAGCCAAGATCAGGGAACAGATACGCAGTATTTT
-,-,TRBJ1-6,TRBV11-2,CASSTTGSSPLHF,TGTGCCAGCAGCACGACAGGTTCTTCACCCCTCCACTTT
TRBD2,-,TRBJ2-3,TRBV28,CASSIPTSGSGGTQYF,TGTGCCAGCAGTATACCGACTAGCGGGAGTGGTGGTACGCAGTATTTT
-,-,TRBJ2-7,TRBV5-6,CASSRGDRNEQYF,TGTGCCAGCAGCCGGGGGGACAGGAACGAGCAGTACTTC
TRBD1,-,TRBJ1-2,TRBV19,CASGQAVSYGYTF,TGTGCCAGTGGACAGGCCGTGAGCTATGGCTACACCTTC
TRBD2,once,TRBJ2-5,TRBV9,CASSPGTSGGQETQYF,TGTGCCAGCAGCCCGGGGACTAGCGGGGGCCAAGAGACCCAGTACTTC
-,-,TRBJ2-1,TRBV15,CATRGTGYVVEQFF,TGTGCCACCCGTGGTACAGGGTACGTGGTTGAGCAGTTCTTC
TRBD1,-,TRBJ1-2,TRBV5-5,CASSGDRVHGYTF,TGTGCCAGCAGCGGGGACAGGGTTCATGGCTACACCTTC
TRBD2,-,TRBJ2-5,TRBV5-1,CATNPSPSGGAETQYF,TGCGCCACCAACCCCTCTCCTAGCGGGGGGGCAGAGACCCAGTACTTC
-,-,TRBJ2-6,TRBV7-2,CASRQTYSGANVLTF,TGTGCCAGCAGACAGACGTACTCTGGGGCCAACGTCCTGACTTTC
-,-,TRBJ2-1,TRBV5-1,CASSGGSGAYNEQFF,TGCGCCAGCAGCGGTGGGAGCGGAGCCTACAATGAGCAGTTCTTC
-,-,TRBJ2-1,TRBV6-5,CASSYGRSSYNEQFF,TGTGCCAGCAGTTACGGTAGGAGCTCCTACAATGAGCAGTTCTTC
-,-,TRBJ1-2,TRBV10-3,CAISESPGRDNGYTF,TGTGCCATCAGTGAGTCGCCGGGCAGGGATAATGGCTACACCTTC
TRBD1,-,TRBJ2-7,TRBV7-9,CASSQRQGATYEQYF,TGTGCCAGCAGCCAGAGACAGGGGGCCACCTACGAGCAGTACTTC
TRBD1,-,TRBJ2-4,TRBV10-3,CAISESGTALTKNIQYF,TGTGCCATCAGTGAGAGTGGGACAGCTCTTACCAAAAACATTCAGTACTTC
-,-,TRBJ2-7,TRBV5-1,CASGTQGAGDEQYF,TGCGCCAGCGGGACACAGGGCGCCGGGGACGAGCAGTACTTC
TRBD1,-,TRBJ1-2,TRBV28,CASVTGGYGYTF,TGTGCCAGCGTCACAGGGGGGTATGGCTACACCTTC
-,once,TRBJ2-5,TRBV19,CASSISHAEETQYF,TGTGCCAGTAGTATATCCCATGCTGAGGAGACCCAGTACTTC
-,-,TRBJ1-5,TRBV7-2,CASSLEARGPQHF,TGTGCCAGCAGCTTAGAGGCCAGGGGGCCCCAGCATTTT
-,-,TRBJ2-7,TRBV7-2,CASSQGFSEQYF,TGTGCCAGCAGTCAGGGGTTCTCCGAGCAGTACTTC
-,-,TRBJ2-3,TRBV5-1,CASSLGGRPGERTDTQYF,TGCGCCAGCAGCTTGGGAGGGAGGCCGGGGGAACGCACAGATACGCAGTATTTT
-,-,TRBJ1-1,TRBV5-6,CASSLGGSTEAFF,TGTGCCAGCAGCTTGGGGGGCTCCACTGAAGCTTTCTTT
-,-,TRBJ1-3,TRBV5-1,CASSPGSGNTIYF,TGCGCCAGCTCGCCGGGCTCTGGAAACACCATATATTTT
TRBD2,-,TRBJ2-1,TRBV4-3,CASSPAGTRAYEQFF,TGCGCCAGCAGCCCAGCCGGGACTAGGGCTTATGAGCAGTTCTTC
-,-,TRBJ2-5,TRBV7-9,CASSFTGPQGGTQYF,TGTGCCAGCAGCTTCACCGGCCCTCAGGGGGGGACCCAGTACTTC
-,-,TRBJ2-5,TRBV5-1,CASSLAQGRQETQYF,TGCGCCAGCAGCTTGGCGCAGGGTCGGCAAGAGACCCAGTACTTC
-,-,TRBJ1-1,TRBV7-9,CASSFFAGNTEAFF,TGTGCCAGCAGCTTTTTTGCGGGGAACACTGAAGCTTTCTTT
-,once,TRBJ2-6,TRBV30,CAWSDPGLAGANVLTF,TGTGCCTGGAGCGACCCTGGCCTAGCTGGGGCCAACGTCCTGACTTTC
-,once,TRBJ1-4,TRBV19,CASSPIAGGNEKLFF,TGTGCCAGTAGTCCCATAGCGGGCGGGAATGAAAAACTGTTTTTT
TRBD2,-,TRBJ2-2,TRBV4-1,CASSQGGRATGELFF,TGCGCCAGCAGCCAAGGCGGGAGGGCCACCGGGGAGCTGTTTTTT
-,-,TRBJ1-2,TRBV5-1,CASSSTTANYGYTF,TGCGCCAGCAGCTCCACGACAGCTAACTATGGCTACACCTTC
TRBD1,-,TRBJ1-2,TRBV6-5,CASNGQGKDYGYTF,TGTGCCAGCAACGGACAGGGTAAAGATTATGGCTACACCTTC
-,-,TRBJ2-5,TRBV11-2,CASSPGRVRETQYF,TGTGCCAGCAGCCCAGGCAGGGTACGGGAGACCCAGTACTTC
TRBD2,-,TRBJ2-1,TRBV11-2,CASTRSGGHEQFF,TGTGCCAGCACCCGTAGCGGGGGCCATGAGCAGTTCTTC
TRBD2,-,TRBJ2-1,TRBV27,CASSFSLAGVNEQFF,TGTGCCAGCAGTTTTAGTCTAGCGGGAGTTAATGAGCAGTTCTTC
TRBD1,-,TRBJ2-7,TRBV28,CASSSPGQSSYEQYF,TGTGCCAGCAGTTCTCCGGGACAGAGCTCCTACGAGCAGTACTTC
TRBD2,-,TRBJ2-3,TRBV5-4,CASSLGTSGYGTHTDTQYF,TGTGCCAGCAGCTTGGGTACTAGCGGATACGGAACCCACACAGATACGCAGTATTTT
TRBD2,-,TRBJ2-1,TRBV4-3,CASSQDRSGGGSYNEQFF,TGCGCCAGCAGCCAAGATCGGAGCGGGGGAGGCTCCTACAATGAGCAGTTCTTC
-,-,TRBJ2-5,TRBV5-1,CASSPLAGRQETQYF,TGCGCCAGCAGTCCTCTCGCGGGGAGACAAGAGACCCAGTACTTC
-,-,TRBJ1-2,TRBV29-1,CSVEEGGAGGYTF,TGCAGCGTTGAAGAGGGTGGGGCAGGTGGCTACACCTTC
-,once,TRBJ1-2,TRBV5-5,CASSLSPGNYGYTF,TGTGCCAGCAGCTTGTCTCCGGGGAACTATGGCTACACCTTC
TRBD1,-,TRBJ2-7,TRBV29-1,CSVTNTGTGGSYEQYF,TGCAGCGTCACAAATACTGGGACAGGGGGGTCCTACGAGCAGTACTTC
-,-,TRBJ2-7,TRBV28,CASSLWWGASGAYEQYF,TGTGCCAGCAGTTTGTGGTGGGGGGCTAGCGGAGCCTACGAGCAGTACTTC
-,-,TRBJ2-5,TRBV28,CASSQTGPQETQYF,TGTGCCAGCAGTCAGACAGGCCCCCAAGAGACCCAGTACTTC
TRBD2,-,TRBJ2-7,TRBV9,CASSVEPSGGHSEQYF,TGTGCCAGCAGCGTAGAACCCTCGGGGGGGCATAGCGAGCAGTACTTC
-,few,TRBJ2-7,TRBV4-2,CASSQESLEVGEQYF,TGTGCCAGCAGCCAAGAGTCCCTAGAGGTCGGGGAGCAGTACTTC
-,-,TRBJ1-3,TRBV21-1,CASSKRLRSGNTIYF,TGTGCCAGCAGCAAAAGGCTGAGGTCTGGAAACACCATATATTTT
-,-,TRBJ1-5,TRBV2,CASSGAYSNQPQHF,TGTGCCAGCAGTGGGGCCTATAGCAATCAGCCCCAGCATTTT
-,-,TRBJ1-1,TRBV7-2,CASSKGRGGTEAFF,TGTGCCAGCAGTAAGGGACGAGGGGGCACTGAAGCTTTCTTT
TRBD1,-,TRBJ1-1,TRBV30,CAWSVGPGGPFF,TGTGCCTGGAGTGTAGGTCCAGGGGGCCCTTTCTTT